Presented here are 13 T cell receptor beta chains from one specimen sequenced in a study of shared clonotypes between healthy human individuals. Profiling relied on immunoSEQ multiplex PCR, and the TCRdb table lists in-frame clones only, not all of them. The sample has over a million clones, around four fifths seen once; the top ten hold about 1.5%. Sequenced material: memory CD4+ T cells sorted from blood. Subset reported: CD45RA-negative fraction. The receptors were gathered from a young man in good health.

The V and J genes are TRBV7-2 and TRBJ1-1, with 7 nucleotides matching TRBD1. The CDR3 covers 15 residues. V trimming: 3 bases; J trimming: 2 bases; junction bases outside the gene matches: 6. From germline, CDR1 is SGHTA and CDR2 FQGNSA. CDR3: CASSLAGTANTEAFF. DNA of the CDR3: TGTGCCAGCAGCTTGGCCGGGACAGCAAACACTGAAGCTTTCTTT.

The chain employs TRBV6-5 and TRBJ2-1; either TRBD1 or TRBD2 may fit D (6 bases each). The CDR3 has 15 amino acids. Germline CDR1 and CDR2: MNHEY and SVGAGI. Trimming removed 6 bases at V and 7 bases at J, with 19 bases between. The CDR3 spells CASSSPRGGRNEQFF. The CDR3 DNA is TGTGCCAGCAGCTCCCCTCGAGGGGGGCGGAATGAGCAGTTCTTC.

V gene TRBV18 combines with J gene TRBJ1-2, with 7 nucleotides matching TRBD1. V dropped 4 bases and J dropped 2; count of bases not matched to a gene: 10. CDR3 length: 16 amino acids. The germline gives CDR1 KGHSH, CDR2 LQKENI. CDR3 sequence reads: CASSLRQGQTNYGYTF. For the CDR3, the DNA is TGTGCCAGCTCACTCCGACAGGGCCAGACGAACTATGGCTACACCTTC.

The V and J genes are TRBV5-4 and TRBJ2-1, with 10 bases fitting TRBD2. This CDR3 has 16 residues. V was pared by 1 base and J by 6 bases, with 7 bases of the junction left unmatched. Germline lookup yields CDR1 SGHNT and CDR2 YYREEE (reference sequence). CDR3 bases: TGTGCCAGCAGCTTGTTCCCGCCTAGCGGGAGCAATGAGCAGTTCTTC. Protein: CASSLFPPSGSNEQFF. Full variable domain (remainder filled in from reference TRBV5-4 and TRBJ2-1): ETGVTQSPTHLIKTRGQQVTLRCSSQSGHNTVSWYQQALGQGPQFIFQYYREEENGRGNFPPRFSGLQFPNYSSELNVNALELDDSALYLCASSLFPPSGSNEQFFGPGTRLTVL.

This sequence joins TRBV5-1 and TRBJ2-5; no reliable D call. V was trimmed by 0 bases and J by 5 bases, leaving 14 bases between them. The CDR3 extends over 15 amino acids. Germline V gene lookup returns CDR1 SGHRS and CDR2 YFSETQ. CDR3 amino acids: CASSLGSGWGETQYF. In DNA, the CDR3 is TGCGCCAGCAGCTTGGGTTCCGGGTGGGGTGAGACCCAGTACTTC.

The CDR3 here is CASSLGREGVVGEQFF. CDR3 nucleotides: TGTGCCAGCAGCTTAGGGCGGGAGGGAGTTGTAGGTGAGCAGTTCTTC. The chain carries TRBV5-4 and TRBJ2-1, with TRBD2 matching over 9 bases. Unmatched junction bases numbered 12, after V lost 2 bases and J lost 9 bases. Germline V gene lookup returns CDR1 SGHNT and CDR2 YYREEE (reference sequence). The length of the CDR3 is 16 residues.

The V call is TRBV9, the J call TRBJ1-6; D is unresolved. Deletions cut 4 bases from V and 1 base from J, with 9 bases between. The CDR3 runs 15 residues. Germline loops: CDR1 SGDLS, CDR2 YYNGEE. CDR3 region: CASSPSGSYNSPLHF. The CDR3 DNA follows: TGTGCCAGCAGCCCTTCGGGTTCCTATAATTCACCCCTCCACTTT.

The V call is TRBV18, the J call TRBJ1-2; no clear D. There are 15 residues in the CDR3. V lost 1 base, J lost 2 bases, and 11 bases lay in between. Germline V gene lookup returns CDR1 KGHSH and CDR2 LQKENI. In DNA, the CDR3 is TGTGCCAGCTCACCACAAACGACGGGGAACTATGGCTACACCTTC. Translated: CASSPQTTGNYGYTF.

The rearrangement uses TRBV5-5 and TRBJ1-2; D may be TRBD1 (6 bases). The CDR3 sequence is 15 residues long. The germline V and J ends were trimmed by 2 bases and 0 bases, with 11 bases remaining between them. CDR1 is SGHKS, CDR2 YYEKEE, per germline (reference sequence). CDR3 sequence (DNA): TGTGCCAGCAGCTTCCGGGACACTCCTAACTATGGCTACACCTTC. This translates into CASSFRDTPNYGYTF.

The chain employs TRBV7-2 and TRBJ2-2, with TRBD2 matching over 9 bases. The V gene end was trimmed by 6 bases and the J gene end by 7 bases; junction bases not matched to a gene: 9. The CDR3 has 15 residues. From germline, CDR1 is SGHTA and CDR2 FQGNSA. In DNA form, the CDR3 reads TGTGCCAGCAGTCTGGCTAGCGGGATTGGCGGGGAGCTGTTTTTT. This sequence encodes CASSLASGIGGELFF.

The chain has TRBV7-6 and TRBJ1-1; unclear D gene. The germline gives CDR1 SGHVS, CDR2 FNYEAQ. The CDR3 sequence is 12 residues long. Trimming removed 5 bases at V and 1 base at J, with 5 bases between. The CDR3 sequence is CASSQQNTEAFF. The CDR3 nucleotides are TGTGCCAGCAGCCAACAGAACACTGAAGCTTTCTTT. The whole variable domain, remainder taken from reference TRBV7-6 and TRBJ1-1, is GAGVSQSPRYKVTKRGQDVALRCDPISGHVSLYWYRQALGQGPEFLTYFNYEAQQDKSGLPNDRFSAERPEGSISTLTIQRTEQRDSAMYRCASSQQNTEAFFGQGTRLTVV.

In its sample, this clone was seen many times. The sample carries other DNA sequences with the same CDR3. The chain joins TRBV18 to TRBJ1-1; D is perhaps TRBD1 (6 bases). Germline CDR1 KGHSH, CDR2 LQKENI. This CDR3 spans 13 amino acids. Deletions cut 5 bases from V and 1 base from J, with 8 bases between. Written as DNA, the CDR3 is TGTGCCAGCTCAACAGGGAGGAACACTGAAGCTTTCTTT. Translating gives CASSTGRNTEAFF.

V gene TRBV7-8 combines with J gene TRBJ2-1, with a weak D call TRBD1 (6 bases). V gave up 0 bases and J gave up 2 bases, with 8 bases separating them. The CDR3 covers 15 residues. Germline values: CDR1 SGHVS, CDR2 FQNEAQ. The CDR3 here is CASSLADSPYNEQFF. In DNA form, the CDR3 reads TGTGCCAGCAGCTTAGCGGACAGTCCCTACAATGAGCAGTTCTTC.